This record looks at one TCR beta chain sequence and its context. The source of the sample is a study of blood T cell repertoires in COVID-19. Here immunoSEQ multiplex PCR was the method, and the copy in TCRdb shows in-frame clones only, minus some. Here the sample spans approximately 180,000 clones, 85% to 90% being singletons. The TCR sequence derives from a person aged 65 to 79 with COVID-19, enrolled during active disease. Sequenced sample: peripheral blood.

The CDR3 region has the DNA TGTGCCAGCAGCCTGTCCAAGGGGCGGTACGAGCAGTACTTC. Protein product: CASSLSKGRYEQYF. The chain recombines TRBV7-2 with TRBJ2-7, with D maybe TRBD1 (5 bases). This CDR3 is 14 amino acids long. Trimming left V 5 bases short and J 4 bases short, with 15 bases between. Germline CDR1 SGHTA, CDR2 FQGNSA.